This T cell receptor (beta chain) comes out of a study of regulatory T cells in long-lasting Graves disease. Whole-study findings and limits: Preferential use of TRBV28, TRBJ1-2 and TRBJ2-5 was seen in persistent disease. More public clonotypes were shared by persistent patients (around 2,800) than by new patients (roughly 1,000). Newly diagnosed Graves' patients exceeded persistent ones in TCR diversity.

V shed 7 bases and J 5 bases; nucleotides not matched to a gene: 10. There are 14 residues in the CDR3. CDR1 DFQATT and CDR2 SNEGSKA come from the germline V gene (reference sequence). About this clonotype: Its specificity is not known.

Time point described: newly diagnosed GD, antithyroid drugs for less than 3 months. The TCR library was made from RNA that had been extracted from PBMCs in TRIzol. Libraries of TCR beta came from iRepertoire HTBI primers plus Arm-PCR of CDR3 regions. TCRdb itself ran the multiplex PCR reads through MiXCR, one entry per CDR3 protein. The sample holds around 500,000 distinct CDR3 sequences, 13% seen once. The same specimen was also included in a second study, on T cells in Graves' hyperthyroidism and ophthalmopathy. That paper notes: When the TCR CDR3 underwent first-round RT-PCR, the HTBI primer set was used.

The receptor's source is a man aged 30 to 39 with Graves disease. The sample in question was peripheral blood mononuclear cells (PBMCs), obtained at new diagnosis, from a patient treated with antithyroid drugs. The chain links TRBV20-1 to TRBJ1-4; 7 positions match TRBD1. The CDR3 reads CSGYQGVSNEKLFF. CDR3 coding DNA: TGCAGTGGTTACCAGGGGGTTTCCAATGAAAAACTGTTTTTT.